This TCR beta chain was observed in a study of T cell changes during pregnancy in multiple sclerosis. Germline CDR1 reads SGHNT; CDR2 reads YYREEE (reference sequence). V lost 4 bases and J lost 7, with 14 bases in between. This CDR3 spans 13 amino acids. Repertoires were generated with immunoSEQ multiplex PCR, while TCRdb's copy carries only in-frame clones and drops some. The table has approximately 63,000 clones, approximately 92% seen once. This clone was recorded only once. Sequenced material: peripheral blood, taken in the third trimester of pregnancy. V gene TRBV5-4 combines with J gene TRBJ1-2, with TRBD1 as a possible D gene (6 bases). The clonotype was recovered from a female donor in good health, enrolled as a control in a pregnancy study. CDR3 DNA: TGTGCCAGCAGCCTCGGACAGCCGGGTGGCTACACCTTC. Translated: CASSLGQPGGYTF.